This TCR beta chain derives from a study of blood T cell repertoires in COVID-19. Researchers sorted participants into cohorts using their self-reported clinical history. The repertoire was sequenced with immunoSEQ multiplex PCR; TCRdb's copy has only in-frame clones and lacks some. The sample holds approximately 140,000 clones, about nine tenths seen once. This CDR3 has 12 amino acids. This receptor was obtained from a woman in her thirties or forties who had been exposed to COVID-19. Material: PBMCs or T cells enriched from blood (not recorded which). J is TRBJ2-5 and V is TRBV21-1; TRBD2, the D gene given by the table, was not confirmed from the DNA. TRBV21-1 is classified as a pseudogene. CDR3 region: CAGWGDDETQYF. For the CDR3, the DNA is TGTGCCGGCTGGGGGGACGATGAGACCCAGTACTTC.